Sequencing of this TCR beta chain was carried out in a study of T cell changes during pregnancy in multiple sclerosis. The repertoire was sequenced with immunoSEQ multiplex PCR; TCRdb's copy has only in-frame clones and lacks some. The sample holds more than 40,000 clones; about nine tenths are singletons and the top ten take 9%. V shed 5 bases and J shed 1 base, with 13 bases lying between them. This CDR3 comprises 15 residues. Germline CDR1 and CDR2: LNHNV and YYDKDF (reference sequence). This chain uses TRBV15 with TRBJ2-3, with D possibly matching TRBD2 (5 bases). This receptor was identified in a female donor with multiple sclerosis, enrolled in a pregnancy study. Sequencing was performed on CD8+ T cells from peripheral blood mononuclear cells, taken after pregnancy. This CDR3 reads CATSASMGGTDTQYF. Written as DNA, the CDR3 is TGTGCCACCAGCGCTAGTATGGGAGGCACAGATACGCAGTATTTT.